The clone carrying this T cell receptor (beta chain) was counted a few times. TCRdb passed the 5' RACE reads through MiXCR, listing each CDR3 protein once. The sample holds about 260,000 distinct CDR3 sequences, 5.2% seen once. The data originate from a study of T cells after yellow fever vaccination. CDR3 length equals 13 residues. V shed 5 bases, J shed 13 bases, and the junction held 12 bases outside the gene matches. The input for sequencing was CD4+ T cells sorted from PBMCs, taken on the day of the yellow fever booster vaccination. This TCR was recovered from a man between 18 and 35 years old who received the YFV17D yellow fever vaccine. The rearrangement uses TRBV12-3 or TRBV12-4 and TRBJ1-1; 8 positions agree with TRBD1. The CDR3 nucleotides are TGTGCCAGCAGTCCGCGGGAGACAGGGGATAGTTTCTTT. This translates into CASSPRETGDSFF.